This T cell receptor beta chain was obtained from a study of T cell responses to AZD1222 COVID-19 vaccine (dated by TCRdb to the early 2020s). Concerning the study at large: A total of 240 or so trial participants underwent TCR sequencing, of whom under 220 had received two doses of AZD1222 and roughly 26 had received two doses of the MenACWY control vaccine. Enrollment into the trials was organized by age into subgroups of 18-55, 56-69 and 70-plus years, and those subgroups contained roughly 160, 29 and 62 TCR-sequenced participants, respectively. The full study reports these points: Most participants were white British and females outnumbered males, and the authors suggested that clonal diversity may have been underestimated. After two AZD1222 doses, both the breadth and the depth of spike-specific TCRs were significantly higher than at day 0 and than in MenACWY recipients. The vaccine-associated CD4 TCRs covered the entire spike protein, and the dominant responses fell in regions 160-218 and 743-854. Because no day 14 peak-response samples were available, repertoires were characterized only after the peak T cell response. The 56-69-year group was small, and its depth increase did not reach significance, likely because of low power. Conclusions about previously exposed vaccinees were limited because only six or seven AZD1222 recipients were SARS-CoV-2 seropositive at baseline. Reportedly, close to half of the unique spike-specific TCRs recognized epitopes lying outside the regions that are mutated in the B.1.351 and B.1.1.7 variants.

Per the publication, the time point label means: baseline before first vaccination. Per the publication, the treatment or condition label means: meningococcal conjugate vaccine given as trial control. Samples from vaccinated people were obtained from the UK trials COV001 and COV002, which included a single-blind randomized controlled phase 2/3 trial of AZD1222 (ChAdOx1 nCoV-19) in healthy adults. For TCRbeta chain sequencing, PBMC samples from trial participants were taken at day 0 and at day 28 after the second dose. The CDR3 measures 18 amino acids from cysteine to phenylalanine. The retained sequence is limited to the CDR3, 54 bases, with the frame set at the first base. The CDR3 regions of human TCRbeta chains were analyzed by immunosequencing. The paper's data handling went like this. Repertoire TCRs were checked for matches against a reference library of SARS-CoV-2-specific TCRs that had been generated using the MIRA antigen-specificity platform. Breadth was defined as the fraction of unique TCRs that were SARS-CoV-2-associated. Depth was defined as the fraction of total T cells that were SARS-CoV-2-associated. Using the MIRA data, each spike-specific TCR was assigned both to the spike region to which the TCR was reactive and to a CD4 or CD8 class. Log10-transformed breadth and depth values were compared by one-way ANOVA with Sidak's multiple comparisons tests. TCRdb limited this immuneACCESS table to in-frame rearrangements with V and J called. A share of clones is missing; checked studies link under half to unresolved V genes, and the rest is unexplained. From that table come the V and J calls and clone size; the DNA was used to work out D and trimming. Counted in this sample were fewer than 85,000 clones; under 95% of them appeared once. The ten most abundant clones make up approximately 6.6% of the sample.

About this clone: This receptor's antigen is unknown. No clone much larger than this one lies a single base away; base qualities are absent.

The sequences come from peripheral blood, collected on day 0 of MenACWY control vaccination. The clonotype comes from an adult in good health. Recombination linked TRBV21-1 to TRBJ2-4; TRBD2, the table's D call, lacks a check against the DNA. TRBV21-1 is an annotated pseudogene. The base sequence is TGTGCCAGCAGCAAAGCGGTGGGGGGTTTTAGGGCCAAAAACATTCAGTACTTC. Its protein reads: CASSKAVGGFRAKNIQYF.